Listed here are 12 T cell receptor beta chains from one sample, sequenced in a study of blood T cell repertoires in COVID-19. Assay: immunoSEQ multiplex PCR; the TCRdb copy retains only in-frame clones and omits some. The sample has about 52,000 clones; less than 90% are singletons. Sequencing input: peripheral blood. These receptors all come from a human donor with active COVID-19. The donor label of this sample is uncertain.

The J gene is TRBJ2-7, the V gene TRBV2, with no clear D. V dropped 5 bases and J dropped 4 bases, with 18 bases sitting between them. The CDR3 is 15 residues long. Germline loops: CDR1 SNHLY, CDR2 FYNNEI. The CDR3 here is CASSPGLAVAYEQYF. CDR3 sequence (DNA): TGTGCCAGCAGTCCCGGTTTAGCCGTCGCATACGAGCAGTACTTC.

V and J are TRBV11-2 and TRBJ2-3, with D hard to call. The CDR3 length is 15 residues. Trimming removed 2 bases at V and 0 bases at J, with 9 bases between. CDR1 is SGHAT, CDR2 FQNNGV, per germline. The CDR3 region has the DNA TGTGCCAGCAGCTTATCAGTTTCTAGCACAGATACGCAGTATTTT. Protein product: CASSLSVSSTDTQYF. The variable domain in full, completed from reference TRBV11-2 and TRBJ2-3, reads EAGVAQSPRYKIIEKRQSVAFWCNPISGHATLYWYQQILGQGPKLLIQFQNNGVVDDSQLPKDRFSAERLKGVDSTLKIQPAKLEDSAVYLCASSLSVSSTDTQYFGPGTRLTVL.

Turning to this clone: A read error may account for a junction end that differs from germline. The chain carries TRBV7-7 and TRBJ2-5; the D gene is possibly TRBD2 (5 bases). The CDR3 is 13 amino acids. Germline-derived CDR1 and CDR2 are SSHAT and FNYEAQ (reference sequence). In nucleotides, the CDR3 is TGTGCTAGCAGCTATACGGATGCTAGCCGGGCGTACTTC. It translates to CASSYTDASRAYF.

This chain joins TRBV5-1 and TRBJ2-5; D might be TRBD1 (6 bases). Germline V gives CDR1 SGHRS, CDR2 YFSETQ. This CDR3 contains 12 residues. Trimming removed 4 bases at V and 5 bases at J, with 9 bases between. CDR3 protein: CASSGGLETQYF. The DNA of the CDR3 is TGCGCCAGCAGCGGGGGCCTGGAGACCCAGTACTTC.

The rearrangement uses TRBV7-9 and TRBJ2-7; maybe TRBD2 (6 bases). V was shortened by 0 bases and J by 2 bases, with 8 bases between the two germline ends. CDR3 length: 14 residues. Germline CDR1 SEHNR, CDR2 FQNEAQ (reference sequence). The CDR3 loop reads CASSLAGRTYEQYF. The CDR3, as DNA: TGTGCCAGCAGCTTAGCGGGGAGGACCTACGAGCAGTACTTC.

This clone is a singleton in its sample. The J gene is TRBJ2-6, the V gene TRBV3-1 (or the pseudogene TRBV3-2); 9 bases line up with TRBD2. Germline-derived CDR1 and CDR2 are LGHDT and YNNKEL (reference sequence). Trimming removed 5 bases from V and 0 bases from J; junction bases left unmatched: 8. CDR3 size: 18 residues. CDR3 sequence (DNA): TGTGCCAGCAGCGCCCATAGCGGGAGAAGCTCTGGGGCCAACGTCCTGACTTTC. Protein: CASSAHSGRSSGANVLTF.

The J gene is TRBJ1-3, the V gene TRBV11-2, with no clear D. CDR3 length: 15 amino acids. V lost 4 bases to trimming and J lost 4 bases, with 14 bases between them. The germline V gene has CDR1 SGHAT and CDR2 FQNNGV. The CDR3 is CASSSPTRTGNTIYF. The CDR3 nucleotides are TGTGCCAGCAGCTCCCCCACTCGAACCGGAAACACCATATATTTT.

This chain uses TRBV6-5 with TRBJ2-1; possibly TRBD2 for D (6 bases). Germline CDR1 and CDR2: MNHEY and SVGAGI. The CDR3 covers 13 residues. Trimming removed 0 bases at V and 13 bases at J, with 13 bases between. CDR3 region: CASSYSKWGGQFF. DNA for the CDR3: TGTGCCAGCAGTTACTCCAAGTGGGGAGGTCAGTTCTTC.

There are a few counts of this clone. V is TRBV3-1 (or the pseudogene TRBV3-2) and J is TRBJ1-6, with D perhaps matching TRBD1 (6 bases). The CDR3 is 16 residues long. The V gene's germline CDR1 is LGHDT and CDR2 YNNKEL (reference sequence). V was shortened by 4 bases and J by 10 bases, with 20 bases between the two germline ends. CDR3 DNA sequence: TGTGCCAGCAGCCCTCCATATCAAGGGGGAAGATCACCCCTCCACTTT. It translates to CASSPPYQGGRSPLHF.

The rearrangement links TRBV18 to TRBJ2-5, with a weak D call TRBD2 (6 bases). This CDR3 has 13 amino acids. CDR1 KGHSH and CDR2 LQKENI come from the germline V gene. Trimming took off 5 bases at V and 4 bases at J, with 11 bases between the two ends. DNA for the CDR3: TGTGCCAGCTCATCGGGACTGGGAGAGACCCAGTACTTC. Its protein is CASSSGLGETQYF.

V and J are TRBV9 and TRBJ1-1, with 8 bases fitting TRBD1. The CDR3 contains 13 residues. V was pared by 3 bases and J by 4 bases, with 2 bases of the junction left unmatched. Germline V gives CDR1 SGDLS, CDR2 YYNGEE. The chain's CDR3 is CASSGQGRTEAFF. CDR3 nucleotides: TGTGCCAGCAGCGGACAGGGGCGCACTGAAGCTTTCTTT.

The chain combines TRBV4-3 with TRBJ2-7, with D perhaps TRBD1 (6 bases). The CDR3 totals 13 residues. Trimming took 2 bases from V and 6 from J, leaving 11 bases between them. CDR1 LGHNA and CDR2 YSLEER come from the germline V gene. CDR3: CASSQTQGFEQYF. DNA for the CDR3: TGCGCCAGCAGCCAAACACAGGGTTTCGAGCAGTACTTC.